One T cell receptor beta chain is described in this entry. In its sample, this clonotype was seen a few times. Which antigen it targets is not known. The sample holds no much larger clone one base away, and base qualities are not on file. This sample is drawn from a study of relationships among human T cell subsets listed by TCRdb under 2010. Study-wide context: Sequencing was performed on eight distinct blood T cell populations: pan T, CD8 cytotoxic, regulatory, Th1, Th2, naive plus transitional, activated and memory cells. The research as a whole found: The considerable overlap in CDR3s among Th1, Th2 and regulatory T cells was taken as suggesting that cell fate choices are stochastic. The bead-based sorting was unable to rule out the presence of a CD4+CD8+ double-positive population. No statistically significant differences in V, D and J usage, CDR3 length or N-nucleotide additions were observed among the seven subsets. Over 55% of CD8+ cytotoxic sequences belonged to clones with over 100 reads, whereas regulatory and Th2 subsets showed few such clones. T cell counts went unrecorded for a couple of pan T samples, which were processed alongside pan B cells.

The CDR3 numbers 13 residues from cysteine through phenylalanine. Of all the DNA, just the CDR3 is kept, 39 bases in frame from base 1. Based on the germline V gene, the CDR1 and CDR2 sequences are SQVTM and ANQGSEA. Trimming takes 7 bases from V and 3 bases from J, and the germline ends sit 15 bases apart. T cell subsets were isolated with Miltenyi superparamagnetic beads coated with subset-specific monoclonal antibodies. All T cell populations were isolated from peripheral blood. Ficoll separation was used to obtain mononuclear cells from whole blood, after which anti-CD14 microbeads were used to deplete monocytes. The isolated cell populations were resuspended in RNAprotect reagent immediately. The pan T sample consisted of CD3+ T cells in general. Library prep was done by multiplex PCR. This sample was sequenced with a 454 GS FLX. TCR alpha and beta CDR3 regions were amplified from mRNA by semiquantitative ARM-PCR. ARM-PCR used tagged nested gene-specific primers, after which communal superprimers carried out exponential amplification. Before the second amplification round was performed on first-round PCR products, the nested primers were removed by exonuclease. Sequencing of the amplicons was performed on the 454 platform, which allows millions of DNA fragments to be sequenced rapidly without cloning bias. A read counted as effective if the read could be mapped to both V and J germline segments. The study's own analysis went as follows. IRmap, which uses pyromap, a Smith-Waterman modification adapted to 454 sequencing errors, was used to assign reads to germline V, D and J segments. D-beta assignments were filtered with cutoffs set at the 99th percentile of alignment scores obtained from simulated random sequences. The amino acids between the conserved V-segment Y[YFLI]C motif and the J-segment [FW]GXGT motif were defined as CDR3. A compound Poisson process model, previously applied to large-scale EST data, was used to estimate repertoire diversity. A procedure for detecting cross-contamination was used to argue that sample contamination was not the source of the shared CDR3s. In-frame beta chains were kept once TCRdb had trimmed the public reads at Q25 with fastp and called clones with MiXCR. Identical CDR3 protein sequences are pooled into one entry, listed with their most common genes and DNA. These V and J calls rely on TCRdb rather than the paper's analysis. The sample includes fewer than 18,000 distinct CDR3 sequences, with 62% observed a single time. The ten largest clones represent about a third of the sample.

The receptor's source is a man aged 35 to 55 in good health. The V and J genes are TRBV29-1 and TRBJ1-1; a weak D assignment points to TRBD1 (6 bases agree). Source material: total T cells sorted from blood. Explained via the paper, the cell subset or site label denotes: CD3+ T cells in general. The CDR3 reads CSAPPDSHTEAFF. Read as DNA, the sequence is TGCAGCGCCCCCCCGGACAGTCACACTGAAGCTTTCTTT.